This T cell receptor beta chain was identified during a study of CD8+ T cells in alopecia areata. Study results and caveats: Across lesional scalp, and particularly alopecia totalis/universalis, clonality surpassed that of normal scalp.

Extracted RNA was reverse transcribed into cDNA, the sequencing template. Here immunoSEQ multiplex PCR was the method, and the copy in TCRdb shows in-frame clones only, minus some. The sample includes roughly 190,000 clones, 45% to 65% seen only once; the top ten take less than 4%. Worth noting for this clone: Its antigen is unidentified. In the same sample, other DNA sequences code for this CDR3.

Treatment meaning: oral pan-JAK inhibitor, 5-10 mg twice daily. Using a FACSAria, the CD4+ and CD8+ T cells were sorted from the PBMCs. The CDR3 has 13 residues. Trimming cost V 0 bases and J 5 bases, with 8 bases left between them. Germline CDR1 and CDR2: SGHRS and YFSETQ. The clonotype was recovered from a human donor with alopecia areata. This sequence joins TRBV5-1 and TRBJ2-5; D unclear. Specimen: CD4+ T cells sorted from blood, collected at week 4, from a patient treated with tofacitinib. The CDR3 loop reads CASSLGLGETQYF. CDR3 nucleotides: TGCGCCAGCAGCTTGGGATTGGGCGAGACCCAGTACTTC.